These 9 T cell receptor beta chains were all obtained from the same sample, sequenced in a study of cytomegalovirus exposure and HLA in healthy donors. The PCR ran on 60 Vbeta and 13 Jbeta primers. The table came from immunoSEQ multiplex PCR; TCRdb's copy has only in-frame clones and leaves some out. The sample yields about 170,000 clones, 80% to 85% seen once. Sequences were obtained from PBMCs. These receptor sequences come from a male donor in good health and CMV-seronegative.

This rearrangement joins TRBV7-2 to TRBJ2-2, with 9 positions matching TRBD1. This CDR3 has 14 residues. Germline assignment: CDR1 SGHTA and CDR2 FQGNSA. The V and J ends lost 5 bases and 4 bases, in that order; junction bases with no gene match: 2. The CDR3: CASSQTGGTGELFF. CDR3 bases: TGTGCCAGCAGCCAGACAGGGGGCACCGGGGAGCTGTTTTTT.

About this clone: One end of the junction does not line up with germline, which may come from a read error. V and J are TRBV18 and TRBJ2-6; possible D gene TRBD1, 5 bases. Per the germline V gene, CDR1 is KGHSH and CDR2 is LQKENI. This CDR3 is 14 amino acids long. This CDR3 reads CASSVSSGANGLTF. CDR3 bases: TGTGCCAGCTCAGTGAGCTCTGGGGCCAACGGCCTGACTTTC.

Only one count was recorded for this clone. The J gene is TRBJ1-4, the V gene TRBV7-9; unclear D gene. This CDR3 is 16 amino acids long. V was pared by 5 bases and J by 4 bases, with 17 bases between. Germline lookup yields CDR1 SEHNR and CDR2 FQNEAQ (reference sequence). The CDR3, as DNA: TGTGCCAGCAGCGCACGGACTAAACAGCATAATGAAAAACTGTTTTTT. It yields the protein CASSARTKQHNEKLFF.

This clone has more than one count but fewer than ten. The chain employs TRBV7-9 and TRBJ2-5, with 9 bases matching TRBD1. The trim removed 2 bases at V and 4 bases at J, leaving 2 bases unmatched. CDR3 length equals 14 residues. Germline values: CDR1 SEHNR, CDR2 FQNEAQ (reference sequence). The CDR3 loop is CASSLRGQGETQYF. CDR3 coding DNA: TGTGCCAGCAGCTTAAGGGGACAGGGAGAGACCCAGTACTTC. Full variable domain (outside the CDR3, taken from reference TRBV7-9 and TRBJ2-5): DTGVSQNPRHKITKRGQNVTFRCDPISEHNRLYWYRQTLGQGPEFLTYFQNEAQLEKSRLLSDRFSAERPKGSFSTLEIQRTEQGDSAMYLCASSLRGQGETQYFGPGTRLLVL.

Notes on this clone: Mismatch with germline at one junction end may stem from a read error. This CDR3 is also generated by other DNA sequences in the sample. The CDR3 coding sequence is TGTGCCAGTAGCTTGTCCAGGGGTAATTCACCCCTCCACTTT. The encoded protein is CASSLSRGNSPLHF. The rearrangement uses TRBV5-8 and TRBJ1-6; TRBD1 is a possible D gene (6 bases). The CDR3 runs to 14 residues. Germline V gene lookup returns CDR1 SGHTS and CDR2 YDEGEE.

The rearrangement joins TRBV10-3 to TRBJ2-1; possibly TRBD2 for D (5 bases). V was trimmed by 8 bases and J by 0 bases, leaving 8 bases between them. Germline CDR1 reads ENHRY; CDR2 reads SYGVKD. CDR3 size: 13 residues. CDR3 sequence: CAIGRDSYNEQFF. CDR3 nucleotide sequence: TGTGCCATCGGCCGGGACTCCTACAATGAGCAGTTCTTC.

CDR3 DNA sequence: TGCGCCAGCAGCCAAGATTTGTTTGGGAGCTCCTACGAGCAGTACTTC. Residues: CASSQDLFGSSYEQYF. This chain uses TRBV4-1 with TRBJ2-7; tentatively, D is TRBD2 (5 bases). Germline V lookup: CDR1 MGHRA, CDR2 YSYEKL. This CDR3 is built from 16 residues. V lost 0 bases and J 0 bases, leaving 12 bases between the germline ends.

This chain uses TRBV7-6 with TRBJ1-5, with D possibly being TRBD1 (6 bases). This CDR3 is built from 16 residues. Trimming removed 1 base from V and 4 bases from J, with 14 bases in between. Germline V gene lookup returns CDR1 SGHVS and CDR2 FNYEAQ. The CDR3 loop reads CASSLGSRDKNQPQHF. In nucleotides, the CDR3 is TGTGCCAGCAGCTTAGGAAGCAGGGACAAAAATCAGCCCCAGCATTTT.

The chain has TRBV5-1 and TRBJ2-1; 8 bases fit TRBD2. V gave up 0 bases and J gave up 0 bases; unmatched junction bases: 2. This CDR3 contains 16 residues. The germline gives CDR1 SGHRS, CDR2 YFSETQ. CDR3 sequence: CASSLVAGSSYNEQFF. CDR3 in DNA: TGCGCCAGCAGCTTGGTAGCGGGGAGCTCCTACAATGAGCAGTTCTTC.